This passage covers 14 T cell receptor beta chains from one sample sequenced in a study of cytomegalovirus exposure and HLA in healthy donors. The PCR employed 60 Vbeta primers together with 13 Jbeta primers. This table comes from immunoSEQ multiplex PCR, and its TCRdb copy is limited to in-frame clones, with some not included. Counted here are about 89,000 clones, around 74% occurring once; the ten biggest clones make up about 1.7%. The sample consisted of PBMCs. These TCRs come from a male donor in good health and CMV-seronegative.

This clone was observed a handful of times. The CDR3 nucleotides read TGTGCCAGCAGCTTGAGTCAGGGGTCCTACGAGCAGTACTTC. It encodes CASSLSQGSYEQYF. This chain links TRBV11-2 with TRBJ2-7; D perhaps matches TRBD1 (6 bases). Trimming removed 3 bases from V and 1 base from J, with 10 bases in between. There are 14 residues in the CDR3. Looked up from germline, CDR1 is SGHAT and CDR2 is FQNNGV.

The chain has TRBV28 and TRBJ1-5; 9 bases are a match to TRBD1. The CDR3 spans 16 residues. Per the germline V gene, CDR1 is MDHEN and CDR2 is SYDVKM. Germline trimming cut 2 bases from V and 4 bases from J; bases unmatched to any gene: 6. The CDR3 sequence: CASSLGTGTGNQPQHF. The CDR3 DNA reads TGTGCCAGCAGTTTAGGGACAGGGACCGGGAATCAGCCCCAGCATTTT.

The J gene is TRBJ1-2, the V gene TRBV29-1, with TRBD1 identical over 9 bases. Germline V gene data show CDR1 as SQVTM and CDR2 as ANQGSEA. With 4 bases clipped from V and 9 bases from J, the junction kept 6 bases outside the gene matches. The length of the CDR3 is 12 residues. This CDR3 is CSVGDRAQRYTF. CDR3 nucleotide sequence: TGCAGCGTTGGGGACAGGGCACAGCGCTACACCTTC.

The CDR3 region is CASSPMEPYTEAFF. In DNA form, the CDR3 reads TGTGCCAGCAGTCCCATGGAGCCATACACTGAAGCTTTCTTT. The chain joins TRBV27 to TRBJ1-1, with D uncertain. CDR3 length equals 14 residues. V lost 5 bases and J lost 3, with 13 bases in between. CDR1 and CDR2 (germline): MNHEY, SMNVEV (reference sequence).

This chain joins TRBV7-8 and TRBJ2-7; 12 nucleotides match TRBD1. This CDR3 region has 14 residues. Germline lookup yields CDR1 SGHVS and CDR2 FQNEAQ. V shed 2 bases, J shed 5 bases, and the junction held 1 base outside the gene matches. The CDR3 protein is CASSLWDRGHEQYF. DNA for the CDR3: TGTGCCAGCAGCTTATGGGACAGGGGGCACGAGCAGTACTTC.

J is TRBJ1-2 and V is TRBV28, with a weak D call TRBD1 (5 bases). CDR3 length: 12 amino acids. Germline CDR1 and CDR2: MDHEN and SYDVKM. The V end lost 7 bases, the J end lost 2 bases, and 8 bases lay between the germline ends. Here the CDR3 reads CASKTVNYGYTF. The CDR3, as DNA: TGTGCCAGCAAGACAGTGAACTATGGCTACACCTTC.

The chain employs TRBV6-6 and TRBJ1-1; 9 nucleotides match TRBD1. This CDR3 spans 16 amino acids. The junction had 8 bases not matched to a gene; V was cut back by 2 bases and J by 4 bases. Germline-derived CDR1 and CDR2 are MNHNY and SVGAGI (reference sequence). The CDR3 bases are TGTGCCAGCAGTTACACCCGCTCGGACAGGGGCACTGAAGCTTTCTTT. It codes for CASSYTRSDRGTEAFF.

This clone was seen a few times. The rearrangement links TRBV4-3 to TRBJ1-1, with 8 bases aligning to TRBD1. The CDR3 sequence is 16 residues long. Germline CDR1 LGHNA, CDR2 YSLEER. Trimming removed 0 bases from V and 4 bases from J; junction bases left unmatched: 7. Here the CDR3 reads CASSQDILTGGTEAFF. DNA for the CDR3: TGCGCCAGCAGCCAAGATATACTAACAGGGGGCACTGAAGCTTTCTTT.

The V and J genes are TRBV5-1 and TRBJ2-5, with TRBD1 matching over 10 bases. The better agreement between TRBJ2-7 and the DNA end casts doubt on the J call. The CDR3 sequence is 14 residues long. Looked up from germline, CDR1 is SGHRS and CDR2 is YFSETQ. The CDR3 sequence is CASSKDRGRGEQYF. CDR3 coding DNA: TGCGCCAGCAGCAAAGACAGGGGGCGAGGCGAGCAGTACTTC.

This chain uses TRBV23-1 with TRBJ2-1; 8 bases fit TRBD2. TRBV23-1 is recorded as an ORF, its role being uncertain. This CDR3 is built from 15 residues. V trimming: 4 bases; J trimming: 3 bases; junction bases outside the gene matches: 5. As DNA, the CDR3 is TGCGCCAGCAGTCCCGGACTAGCCTTCTACAATGAGCAGTTCTTC. Amino acids: CASSPGLAFYNEQFF.

This chain joins TRBV30 and TRBJ1-4, with 9 positions matching TRBD1. The CDR3 is 13 residues long. Germline loops: CDR1 GTSNPN, CDR2 SVGIG (reference sequence). Germline trimming cut 4 bases from V and 7 bases from J; bases unmatched to any gene: 4. The CDR3 protein is CAWNRGQGEKLFF. The DNA for the CDR3 is TGTGCCTGGAACAGGGGGCAAGGTGAAAAACTGTTTTTT.

The gene calls are TRBV2 and TRBJ2-1; 7 nucleotides agree with TRBD1. CDR3 length: 13 amino acids. V lost 10 bases to trimming and J lost 0 bases; unmatched junction nucleotides: 3. The germline V gene encodes CDR1 SNHLY and CDR2 FYNNEI. The CDR3 protein is CAKTGSSYNEQFF. The CDR3 DNA follows: TGTGCCAAGACAGGGTCCTCCTACAATGAGCAGTTCTTC.

This chain links TRBV28 with TRBJ1-2; no definite D call. The length of the CDR3 is 13 residues. Trimming cost V 3 bases and J 7 bases, with 12 bases left between them. CDR1 and CDR2 from the germline V gene are MDHEN and SYDVKM. The CDR3 coding sequence is TGTGCCAGCAGTTTCCATCTGGTAGTTGGCTACACCTTC. Translated: CASSFHLVVGYTF.

The chain couples TRBV5-1 to TRBJ1-1; D is unresolved. V was cut by 1 base and J by 3 bases, with 7 bases left in between. The CDR3 is made up of 13 amino acids. Germline V gene lookup returns CDR1 SGHRS and CDR2 YFSETQ. The CDR3 region is CASSLMRDTEAFF. The CDR3 DNA is TGCGCCAGCAGCTTGATGAGGGACACTGAAGCTTTCTTT.